This T cell receptor (beta chain) stems from a study of beta chain features in type 1 diabetes. The germline V and J ends were trimmed by 3 bases and 4 bases, with 18 bases remaining between them. The CDR3 is 16 residues long. The germline CDR1 and CDR2 sequences are LNHNV and YYDKDF (reference sequence). The entirety of the isolated RNA underwent reverse transcription, so expressed TCRB transcripts were sequenced. Method: immunoSEQ multiplex PCR; TCRdb's copy keeps in-frame clones and lacks some. The sample holds around 99,000 clones, almost 40% seen once. This clonotype originated in a woman between 18 and 29 years old in good health. The genes are TRBV15 and TRBJ1-2; unclear D gene. The specimen was stem cell memory CD4+ T cells from blood. Here the CDR3 reads CATSSRPGVLLYGYTF. The DNA of the CDR3 is TGTGCCACCAGCAGTCGGCCAGGCGTTCTTCTCTATGGCTACACCTTC.